This T cell receptor beta chain was retrieved from a study of early stage breast cancer tumors. Notes on the study in general: Commonly generated sequences made up most enriched TCRB sequences shared between patients. Bulk DNA sequencing of unsorted cells missed chain pairing and markers.

V was pared by 0 bases and J by 4 bases, with 6 bases of the junction left unmatched. Germline V gene data show CDR1 as LGHNA and CDR2 as YSLEER. This CDR3 has 15 residues. Profiling relied on immunoSEQ multiplex PCR, and the TCRdb table lists in-frame clones only, not all of them. Among tens of thousands of clones listed, 90% to 95% were seen once. In the case of this clone: Antigen specificity is unknown.

This receptor was taken from a person aged 70 to 85 with breast cancer. The rearrangement uses TRBV4-3 and TRBJ2-7; 7 bases are shared with TRBD2. The source material was blood. CDR3 residues: CASSQENGGVYEQYF. The CDR3 DNA reads TGCGCCAGCAGCCAAGAGAATGGGGGGGTTTACGAGCAGTACTTC.